These T cell receptor beta chains were read from a single sample in a study of PD-1 blockade in mismatch repair-deficient tumors. Clones were read by immunoSEQ multiplex PCR, and TCRdb kept only the in-frame ones, dropping some. The sample has under 75,000 clones, 88% seen once. Sequenced here: peripheral blood, sampled 52 weeks after starting pembrolizumab. The origin of the receptors is an adult with mismatch repair-deficient cancer. Both conserved end residues are part of each CDR3. The order of the fields is V gene, J gene, clone size, D gene, CDR3 protein, CDR3 DNA. A D gene is named only where the DNA matches it firmly. Clone size, where shown, is once, few, many, or a class for clones that have expanded.

TRBV13,TRBJ2-4,.,TRBD2,CASSLTLAGGNIQYF,TGTGCCAGCAGCCTTACACTAGCGGGAGGAAACATTCAGTACTTC
TRBV11-2,TRBJ1-2,.,TRBD1,CASSPGTGGGYGYTF,TGTGCCAGCAGCCCGGGGACAGGGGGCGGCTATGGCTACACCTTC
TRBV28,TRBJ1-5,.,.,CASSFYSNQPQHF,TGTGCCAGCAGTTTTTATAGCAATCAGCCCCAGCATTTT
TRBV5-4,TRBJ2-7,.,.,CASSLSSEQYF,TGTGCCAGCAGCTTGAGCAGCGAGCAGTACTTC
TRBV27,TRBJ2-1,.,.,CASSLGRYNEQFF,TGTGCCAGCAGTCTAGGACGCTACAATGAGCAGTTCTTC
TRBV27,TRBJ2-2,.,TRBD2,CASSWTRSSGFYTGELFF,TGTGCCAGCAGTTGGACCCGATCTAGCGGGTTTTACACCGGGGAGCTGTTTTTT
TRBV11-3,TRBJ2-1,.,TRBD2,CASTGTSGLLPTAYNEQFF,TGTGCCAGCACCGGGACTAGCGGACTACTCCCGACTGCCTACAATGAGCAGTTCTTC
TRBV5-4,TRBJ2-7,.,TRBD2,CASSGGLADSYEQYF,TGTGCCAGCAGCGGGGGACTAGCGGACTCCTACGAGCAGTACTTC
TRBV10-3,TRBJ2-5,.,TRBD2,CAISESGRQETQYF,TGTGCCATCAGTGAGAGCGGGAGGCAAGAGACCCAGTACTTC
TRBV28,TRBJ2-7,.,.,CASSLGGNEQYF,TGTGCCAGCAGTTTAGGGGGTAACGAGCAGTACTTC
TRBV6-5,TRBJ2-5,few,.,CASSYGAAETQYF,TGTGCCAGCAGTTACGGGGCCGCGGAGACCCAGTACTTC
TRBV2,TRBJ2-7,.,.,CASSEVGAGGQYF,TGTGCCAGCAGTGAGGTTGGGGCGGGCGGGCAGTACTTC
TRBV28,TRBJ2-2,once,.,CASSFRTFLTGELFF,TGTGCCAGCAGTTTCAGGACATTCCTCACCGGGGAGCTGTTTTTT
TRBV4-1,TRBJ2-7,.,.,CASSYRLGSYEQYF,TGCGCCAGCAGCTATAGGCTTGGGTCCTACGAGCAGTACTTC
TRBV7-9,TRBJ2-2,.,.,CASSKVHTGELFF,TGTGCCAGCAGCAAAGTCCACACCGGGGAGCTGTTTTTT
TRBV7-9,TRBJ2-7,few,TRBD1,CAVIPWDRGYEQYF,TGTGCCGTAATACCATGGGACAGGGGGTACGAGCAGTACTTC
TRBV6-1,TRBJ2-1,.,TRBD1,CASSWDRASHNEQFF,TGTGCCAGCAGTTGGGACAGGGCGAGTCACAATGAGCAGTTCTTC
TRBV7-9,TRBJ1-2,few,TRBD1,CASSLPLEGAGYTF,TGTGCCAGCAGTCTACCCTTAGAGGGGGCCGGCTACACCTTC
TRBV6-5,TRBJ2-7,.,.,CASGNPYEQYF,TGTGCCAGCGGTAACCCGTACGAGCAGTACTTC
TRBV27,TRBJ2-7,.,TRBD2,CASSLMGAGGPWEQYF,TGTGCCAGCAGTTTAATGGGAGCGGGAGGGCCGTGGGAGCAGTACTTC
TRBV11-2,TRBJ2-1,.,.,CASSVRALGTYNEQFF,TGTGCCAGCAGCGTGCGGGCCCTAGGTACCTACAATGAGCAGTTCTTC
TRBV12-2,TRBJ2-2,few,.,CASRARERGRAGGTGELFF,TGTGCAAGTCGCGCCCGGGAGCGCGGGAGGGCCGGAGGCACCGGGGAGCTGTTTTTT
TRBV29-1,TRBJ2-1,.,.,CSVEITGANEQFF,TGCAGCGTTGAAATTACCGGGGCCAATGAGCAGTTCTTC
TRBV5-4,TRBJ1-1,once,.,CASSLMGLGTEAFF,TGTGCCAGCAGCTTAATGGGGCTCGGCACTGAAGCTTTCTTT
TRBV6-5,TRBJ2-1,.,TRBD1,CASSYSPDRSYNEQFF,TGTGCCAGCAGTTACTCACCGGACAGGTCATACAATGAGCAGTTCTTC